The present T cell receptor (beta chain) was sequenced within a study of circulating CD8 cells and anti-PD-1 response in melanoma (TCRdb year 2020). Some background on the complete study: Nivolumab was administered to patients intravenously at 3 mg/kg every 2 weeks. The melanoma cohort had around 13 patients, seven of whom got anti-PD-1 as first-line therapy, while the other six had previously had targeted therapy or immunotherapy. Patients with complete or partial responses were classified as responders; those with stable or progressive disease (RECIST v1.1) as non-responders. The TCR repertoire analysis included about eleven melanoma patients, of whom 7 were non-responders and 4 were responders. On on-treatment samples, PD-1 was detected using a biotinylated anti-human IgG4 antibody.

TCRdb records NextSeq 500 as the sequencer. Starting from 15 ng of total RNA, TCR libraries were made with the QIAseq Immune Repertoire RNA Library Kit, Human TCR Panel. TCR libraries were sequenced on an Illumina NextSeq with a Mid Output V2 kit, and asymmetric 261x41 paired-end reads were used. Each TCR library was diluted to 4 nM, after which the TCR libraries were pooled, denatured and loaded at about 1 pM. The original pipeline was this. Processing of the TCR FASTQ files took place in the QIAGEN GeneGlobe Data Analysis Center, and downstream analysis was done in R 3.5.2. Clonality was calculated as one minus the Shannon entropy normalized by the log of the number of unique productive sequences. Fisher exact tests at 5% FDR, run separately within each subset, picked out TRA or TRB clonotypes whose abundance differed between baseline and M1. Clonotypes with differential abundance were put into four groups: emerging, expanding, contracting or non-expanding/contracting. Repertoire overlap between patients was measured with Morisita's overlap index. TCRdb trimmed public reads at Q25 via fastp, called clones via MiXCR and kept in-frame beta chains. Rows matching on CDR3 protein sequence are summarized as one entry with the most common DNA and genes. The V and J calls and clone size come from TCRdb's table, not from the authors' own analysis. This sample holds about 320 distinct CDR3 sequences; more than 9.5% were observed only once. The biggest ten clones account for approximately 44% of the sample.

Deletion took 1 base off V and 2 bases off J, with a span of 13 bases between the germline ends. From a lookup of the germline V gene, CDR1 and CDR2 are MDHEN and SYDVKM. The CDR3 runs 16 amino acids, cysteine and phenylalanine included. Only the CDR3 DNA stays, 48 bases, in frame from base 1. Using a BD FACSAria II cell sorter, four subsets defined by PD-1 and/or TIGIT were sorted out of live CD3+CD8+TCRalphabeta+ cells. Circulating CD8 T cells were sorted into four subsets by PD-1 and TIGIT expression to characterize their relevance to anti-PD-1 therapy response. For each sorted CD8 T-cell subset, both the TCR alpha and TCR beta chains were sequenced. Peripheral blood was collected at three points: before the first anti-PD-1 injection, after two injections and after four injections. Ficoll gradient centrifugation was used to isolate PBMCs immediately. Until use, PBMCs were kept cryopreserved in liquid nitrogen in RPMI containing approximately 20% FCS and approximately 11% DMSO. After thawing, PBMCs were stained with a viability dye plus antibodies against CD3, CD8alpha, TCRalphabeta, PD-1 and TIGIT. Total RNA was extracted with the RNeasy Kit, and every sample reached a RIN above 7.

As concerns this clonotype: This receptor's antigen is unknown. One base away there is no much larger clone; base qualities are not given.

Study-wide findings and limitations: Because tumor material could not be accessed, tumor reactivity was instead assessed with peptide assays on expanded sorted subsets. Repertoires were found to be largely private between subsets, with under 7% of TRB clonotypes shared at M1, and the highest sharing was observed between DPOS and TIGIT. Experiments were generally performed without replicates because of limited material. The highest diversity was observed in the DNEG repertoire, similar and higher clonality was shown by the PD-1 and DPOS repertoires, and the lowest diversity was found in the TIGIT repertoires. Both treatment-naive and previously treated patients were included in the cohort, and this mixing was noted by the authors as something that could influence results. The published TCR repertoire comparisons relied only on baseline and M1 samples from a small cohort that had few responders.

The V and J genes are TRBV28 and TRBJ2-3; confidence is insufficient to name the D gene. The sequence was collected from a human donor with melanoma. Sequenced material: CD8+ T cells from PBMCs, taken at baseline or after one month of anti-PD-1 therapy (not recorded which). The base sequence is TGTGCCAGCAGTTTATCGGCAGCCCGACTCACAGATACGCAGTATTTT. It encodes CASSLSAARLTDTQYF.